The present entry profiles one T cell receptor beta chain with its context. The V end was cut by 0 bases, the J end by 0 bases, with 4 bases between. Germline values: CDR1 SGHTA, CDR2 FQGNSA. This CDR3 comprises 14 residues. The sequenced template was cDNA made from the entire isolated RNA. TCRdb's copy holds only in-frame clones and misses some; the assay was immunoSEQ multiplex PCR. Of about 330,000 clones listed, approximately 11% are singletons. These data are taken from a study of beta chain features in type 1 diabetes. The clonotype comes from a woman aged 30 to 39 in good health. This chain links TRBV7-2 with TRBJ2-3, with no clear D. Sequencing used naive CD4+ T cells from blood. The CDR3 here is CASSLASSTDTQYF. In DNA form, the CDR3 reads TGTGCCAGCAGCTTAGCGTCTAGCACAGATACGCAGTATTTT.